Below are 27 T cell receptor beta chains sequenced from a single sample in a study of T cell repertoires in cytomegalovirus infection. Their antigens remain unidentified. TCRdb reprocessed the reads via MiXCR and lists one record per CDR3 protein. The sample has about 68,000 distinct CDR3 sequences, under 25% seen once. Source material: PBMCs, sequenced either directly or after in vitro stimulation (not recorded which). The source of these receptors is a human donor in good health (CMV status not recorded). Some clones in this sample may be carry-over from other donors' samples.

The rearrangement uses TRBV29-1 and TRBJ1-5; D is possibly TRBD1 (6 bases). Trimming removed 4 bases from V and 1 base from J, with 11 bases in between. CDR1 and CDR2 (germline): SQVTM, ANQGSEA. CDR3 length equals 14 residues. The chain's CDR3 is CSVGGAGSNQPQHF. CDR3 DNA sequence: TGCAGCGTTGGGGGGGCAGGGAGCAATCAGCCCCAGCATTTT.

This chain joins TRBV19 and TRBJ2-1, with 8 nucleotides matching TRBD2. The CDR3 covers 19 residues. The J segment lost 0 bases and the V segment lost 5 bases, leaving 15 bases of the junction unmatched. Germline CDR1 LNHDA, CDR2 SQIVND (reference sequence). CDR3 region: CASSATSGLNTFSYNEQFF. The CDR3 bases are TGTGCCAGTAGTGCCACTAGCGGCCTCAATACCTTCTCCTACAATGAGCAGTTCTTC.

The chain employs TRBV7-8 and TRBJ2-1; possible D gene TRBD2, 7 bases. The CDR3 totals 17 residues. The V and J ends lost 5 bases and 9 bases respectively, with 26 bases between them. Germline V gives CDR1 SGHVS, CDR2 FQNEAQ. CDR3 coding DNA: TGTGCCAGCAGCCCTAGCGGTAGCGGGTCACTAGGGGGTGAGCAGTTCTTC. Encoded protein: CASSPSGSGSLGGEQFF.

This clonotype was seen many times. This chain uses TRBV7-2 with TRBJ2-3; D not resolved. V lost 4 bases to trimming and J lost 0 bases, with 8 bases between them. The germline CDR1 and CDR2 sequences are SGHTA and FQGNSA. The CDR3 has 14 residues. The chain's CDR3 is CASSSEPSTDTQYF. In nucleotides, the CDR3 is TGTGCCAGCAGCTCAGAACCTAGCACAGATACGCAGTATTTT. The variable domain in full, completed from reference TRBV7-2 and TRBJ2-3, reads GAGVSQSPSNKVTEKGKDVELRCDPISGHTALYWYRQSLGQGLEFLIYFQGNSAPDKSGLPSDRFSAERTGGSVSTLTIQRTQQEDSAVYLCASSSEPSTDTQYFGPGTRLTVL.

The V call is TRBV19, the J call TRBJ1-5; a possible D gene is TRBD1 (5 bases). From germline, CDR1 is LNHDA and CDR2 SQIVND (reference sequence). The CDR3 runs 15 residues. Trimming took off 3 bases at V and 2 bases at J, with 11 bases between the two ends. DNA for the CDR3: TGTGCCAGTAGTATTTCAGGGTCCCGCAATCAGCCCCAGCATTTT. Translated: CASSISGSRNQPQHF.

This clonotype occurred a few times. The chain carries TRBV14 and TRBJ2-7, with D tentatively TRBD1 (6 bases). This CDR3 is 12 amino acids long. The V and J ends lost 6 bases and 10 bases respectively, with 16 bases between them. Germline V gives CDR1 SGHDN, CDR2 FVKESK. CDR3: CASSPVGGYQYV. The CDR3 DNA reads TGTGCCAGCAGTCCTGTAGGGGGTTATCAGTACGTC.

This clonotype occurred a few times. This rearrangement joins TRBV7-9 to TRBJ1-6; D is uncertain. Trimming cost V 1 base and J 5 bases, with 9 bases left between them. CDR3 length: 15 residues. Germline CDR1 is SEHNR and CDR2 is FQNEAQ (reference sequence). In DNA, the CDR3 is TGTGCCAGCAGCTTAGGCGAGCACAATAATTCACCCCTCCACTTT. This gives the protein CASSLGEHNNSPLHF.

There are many counts of this clonotype. The rearrangement uses TRBV7-6 and TRBJ2-1, with 7 positions matching TRBD1. CDR1 is SGHVS, CDR2 FNYEAQ, per germline. The CDR3 has 13 residues. Losses at the gene ends were 3 bases for V and 7 bases for J; bases not matched to a gene: 3. CDR3 DNA: TGTGCCAGCAGCTTGTTACAGGGGAATGAGCAGTTCTTC. This codes for CASSLLQGNEQFF.

This clonotype was counted only a few times. V usage is TRBV12-3 or TRBV12-4 and J usage is TRBJ1-3, with D maybe TRBD1 (6 bases). Trimming took off 6 bases at V and 1 base at J, with 19 bases between the two ends. CDR3 length: 17 amino acids. CDR3 coding DNA: TGTGCCAGCAGCCAATCCTCGGGGGGCATTTCTGGAAACACCATATATTTT. It yields the protein CASSQSSGGISGNTIYF.

For this clonotype: Being one base from a much bigger clone, this may be a read error. DNA of the CDR3: TGTGCCAACAGTTACTCGATGGGGGCCAGCATGAACACTGAAGCTTTCTTT. Translating gives CANSYSMGASMNTEAFF. The rearrangement uses TRBV6-5 and TRBJ1-1; maybe TRBD1 (6 bases). The CDR3 runs 17 residues. Germline CDR1 MNHEY, CDR2 SVGAGI.

This clonotype turned up a few times. This chain joins TRBV12-3 or TRBV12-4 and TRBJ2-2, with 8 bases fitting TRBD2. V gave up 2 bases and J gave up 6 bases; unmatched junction bases: 2. The CDR3 runs 14 residues. The CDR3 DNA sequence: TGTGCCAGCAGTTTATTAGCGGGATCCGGGGAGCTGTTTTTT. It codes for CASSLLAGSGELFF.

The J gene is TRBJ1-2, the V gene TRBV6-5; 7 nucleotides agree with TRBD1. The CDR3 extends over 16 amino acids. J gave up 0 bases and V 6 bases, and 10 bases lay outside the gene matches. Germline CDR1 MNHEY, CDR2 SVGAGI. CDR3 nucleotide sequence: TGTGCCAGCAGGCGAACGGGACAGCAATCTAACTATGGCTACACCTTC. As protein: CASRRTGQQSNYGYTF.

There are a few counts of this clonotype. In nucleotides, the CDR3 is TGCAGTGCCCCCTTATGGACTAGCAGTGGGAATGAGCAGTTCTTC. Protein sequence: CSAPLWTSSGNEQFF. The chain recombines TRBV20-1 with TRBJ2-1; 8 bases are a match to TRBD2. The germline gives CDR1 DFQATT, CDR2 SNEGSKA (reference sequence). V lost 6 bases, J lost 7 bases, and 14 bases stayed unmatched. The CDR3 spans 15 residues.

This chain uses TRBV15 with TRBJ1-1; D gene ambiguous. Germline CDR1 is LNHNV and CDR2 is YYDKDF (reference sequence). Between the trimmed V and J ends, which lost 1 base and 2 bases, there was a span of 11 bases. This CDR3 has 15 amino acids. CDR3 nucleotide sequence: TGTGCCACCAGCAGAGCAGATAAGCTAAACACTGAAGCTTTCTTT. As protein: CATSRADKLNTEAFF.

This clonotype was counted between two and nine times. The gene calls are TRBV5-4 and TRBJ1-2, with unresolved D. Trimming shortened V by 0 bases and J by 2 bases, and 5 bases separated the two germline ends. The CDR3 runs to 13 residues. Per the germline V gene, CDR1 is SGHNT and CDR2 is YYREEE (reference sequence). CDR3 DNA: TGTGCCAGCAGCTTGGAAAGGAACTATGGCTACACCTTC. Protein sequence: CASSLERNYGYTF.

The CDR3 spells CASSLGDRENEKLFF. CDR3 coding DNA: TGTGCCAGCAGCTTAGGGGACAGGGAGAATGAAAAACTGTTTTTT. The V call is TRBV7-2, the J call TRBJ1-4; 9 bases map to TRBD1. CDR1 is SGHTA and CDR2 is FQGNSA in the germline V gene. This CDR3 is built from 15 residues. J was trimmed by 5 bases and V by 1 base; bases with no gene match: 2.

This clonotype has only a few counts. The CDR3 loop reads CASSRLLTSGRNIQYF. The DNA of the CDR3 is TGTGCCAGCAGCCGACTTCTGACTAGCGGGAGGAACATTCAGTACTTC. The chain couples TRBV7-8 to TRBJ2-4; 13 nucleotides agree with TRBD2. This CDR3 spans 16 amino acids. With 5 bases clipped from V and 7 bases from J, the junction kept 8 bases outside the gene matches. Germline-derived CDR1 and CDR2 are SGHVS and FQNEAQ.

This chain connects TRBV6-2 or TRBV6-3 to TRBJ2-1, with 7 bases matching TRBD2. The V and J ends lost 7 bases and 2 bases, in that order; junction bases with no gene match: 11. Germline V gene lookup returns CDR1 MNHEY and CDR2 SVGEGT. The CDR3 runs to 16 residues. The CDR3 DNA is TGTGCCAGCACCTTAGCCGGGAGGAGGACCTACAATGAGCAGTTCTTC. Residues: CASTLAGRRTYNEQFF.

This clonotype showed up many times. V usage is TRBV7-2 and J usage is TRBJ2-3, with no clear D. This CDR3 is 12 amino acids long. Germline CDR1 and CDR2: SGHTA and FQGNSA. V shed 1 base and J shed 1 base, with 0 bases lying between them. The CDR3 loop reads CASSLGTDTQYF. The DNA of the CDR3 is TGTGCCAGCAGCTTAGGCACAGATACGCAGTATTTT.

The chain employs TRBV4-3 and TRBJ1-1, with D possibly TRBD1 on 5 matching bases. From germline, CDR1 is LGHNA and CDR2 YSLEER. This CDR3 spans 15 amino acids. V was trimmed by 1 base and J by 1 base, leaving 10 bases between them. The CDR3 nucleotides are TGCGCCAGCAGCCAAGTCTCGACAGCGAACACTGAAGCTTTCTTT. Translating gives CASSQVSTANTEAFF.

This clonotype occurred many times. The chain is built from TRBV7-2 and TRBJ2-3; possibly TRBD2 for D (5 bases). The CDR3 has 15 amino acids. V shed 5 bases and J shed 2 bases, with 14 bases lying between them. CDR1 is SGHTA, CDR2 FQGNSA, per germline. The CDR3 sequence is CASSTRTGYTDTQYF. In DNA form, the CDR3 reads TGTGCCAGCAGCACAAGGACTGGGTACACAGATACGCAGTATTTT. Full variable domain (remainder filled in from reference TRBV7-2 and TRBJ2-3): GAGVSQSPSNKVTEKGKDVELRCDPISGHTALYWYRQSLGQGLEFLIYFQGNSAPDKSGLPSDRFSAERTGGSVSTLTIQRTQQEDSAVYLCASSTRTGYTDTQYFGPGTRLTVL.

This clonotype was seen a few times. The gene calls are TRBV7-4 and TRBJ1-5; 7 positions match TRBD1. CDR1 and CDR2 (germline): SGHVT, SQSDAQ. This CDR3 has 14 residues. V trimming: 4 bases; J trimming: 6 bases; junction bases outside the gene matches: 6. In DNA, the CDR3 is TGTGCCAGCAGCTCCACACAGGGGAGTCAGCCCCAGCATTTT. Protein: CASSSTQGSQPQHF.

The chain combines TRBV29-1 with TRBJ2-3; 8 nucleotides agree with TRBD2. The CDR3 totals 14 residues. The J segment lost 6 bases and the V segment lost 5 bases, leaving 10 bases of the junction unmatched. Germline CDR1 and CDR2: SQVTM and ANQGSEA. CDR3 nucleotide sequence: TGCAGCGTTCCTACCGGGACTAGTGCGGATACGCAGTATTTT. This gives the protein CSVPTGTSADTQYF.

This clonotype has just a few counts. Here the CDR3 DNA reads TGTGCCAGCAGTCTACCTGGGAAACAGAATGGCTACACCTTC. Its translation: CASSLPGKQNGYTF. This chain links TRBV12-3 or TRBV12-4 with TRBJ1-2; D call uncertain. V lost 5 bases and J lost 6, with 16 bases in between. This CDR3 contains 14 residues.

This clonotype was recorded many times. DNA of the CDR3: TGTGCCACCAATAACGATGCAGGGTTCCTTGGGGCCCAGTACTTC. Amino acids: CATNNDAGFLGAQYF. The V gene is TRBV6-6, the J gene TRBJ2-5; maybe TRBD1 (5 bases). Germline V gives CDR1 MNHNY, CDR2 SVGAGI (reference sequence). Trimming removed 10 bases at V and 9 bases at J, with 27 bases between. This CDR3 has 15 amino acids.

This clonotype turned up a few times. This chain links TRBV24-1 with TRBJ1-1; D is ambiguous. The V and J ends lost 7 bases and 1 base respectively, with 9 bases between them. Germline loops: CDR1 KGHDR, CDR2 SFDVKD. CDR3 length: 13 residues. In nucleotides, the CDR3 is TGTGCCACCAGGGGTGAAGGGAACACTGAAGCTTTCTTT. It yields the protein CATRGEGNTEAFF.

This clonotype was found a few times. The chain is built from TRBV5-1 and TRBJ2-1, with a weak D call TRBD1 (5 bases). This CDR3 is built from 15 residues. Per the germline V gene, CDR1 is SGHRS and CDR2 is YFSETQ. Trimming left V 1 base short and J 7 bases short, with 15 bases between. The CDR3 here is CASSLSVGQRNEQFF. The CDR3 nucleotides are TGCGCCAGCAGCTTGAGTGTAGGACAACGAAATGAGCAGTTCTTC.